The 22 T cell receptor beta chains given below trace back to one sample, sequenced in a study of T cells in Graves' hyperthyroidism and ophthalmopathy. TCR beta CDR3 regions were amplified from RNA. With the HTBI primer set, the TCR CDR3 went through a first round of RT-PCR. TCRdb re-derived calls from the multiplex PCR reads in MiXCR, one entry per CDR3 protein. This table has 300,000 to 400,000 distinct CDR3 sequences, around a fifth appearing once. Sequencing input: blood. Receptors were obtained from a woman aged 45-60 years with Graves' hyperthyroidism.

In this sample, this clonotype turned up many times. The chain employs TRBV12-3 or TRBV12-4 and TRBJ1-1, with a possible D match to TRBD1 (5 bases). Deletions cut 5 bases from V and 6 bases from J, with 13 bases between. This CDR3 comprises 13 residues. CDR3 nucleotide sequence: TGTGCCAGCAGTCCGCAGGGATCCTCTGAAGCTTTCTTT. Amino acid sequence: CASSPQGSSEAFF.

The rearrangement links TRBV10-3 to TRBJ2-2; 9 nucleotides match TRBD1. The CDR3 consists of 15 residues. Per the germline V gene, CDR1 is ENHRY and CDR2 is SYGVKD. The trim removed 6 bases at V and 2 bases at J, leaving 4 bases unmatched. Written as DNA, the CDR3 is TGTGCCATCAGAACAGGGGGCTTAAACACCGGGGAGCTGTTTTTT. Translating it yields CAIRTGGLNTGELFF.

This clonotype has ten or more counts. The chain recombines TRBV7-9 with TRBJ2-1, with 7 bases identical to TRBD1. CDR1 and CDR2 (germline): SEHNR, FQNEAQ (reference sequence). This CDR3 spans 15 amino acids. Trimming at V came to 5 bases and at J to 2 bases, leaving 6 bases not matched to a gene. CDR3 DNA sequence: TGTGCCAGCAGCCGCGACAGGGTGGCCTACAATGAGCAGTTCTTC. It encodes CASSRDRVAYNEQFF.

In its sample, this clonotype was seen a few times. V gene TRBV6-1 combines with J gene TRBJ1-1, with D unresolved. CDR1 and CDR2 (germline): MNHNS, SASEGT. V was pared by 6 bases and J by 6 bases, with 14 bases between. The CDR3 sequence is 13 residues long. The CDR3: CASRQGLVAEAFF. For the CDR3, the DNA is TGTGCCAGCAGACAAGGTTTGGTGGCTGAAGCTTTCTTT.

In this sample, this clonotype turned up many times. V gene TRBV9 combines with J gene TRBJ2-2; weak D call: TRBD1 (6 bases). Per germline, CDR1 SGDLS and CDR2 YYNGEE. CDR3 length equals 14 residues. The V end was cut by 3 bases, the J end by 7 bases, with 13 bases between. The CDR3, as DNA: TGTGCCAGCAGCGCGATACAGGGTGGCGGGGAGCTGTTTTTT. As protein: CASSAIQGGGELFF.

The chain uses TRBV30 and TRBJ1-2; no clear D. The CDR3 runs 14 residues. Trimming cost V 3 bases and J 4 bases, with 15 bases left between them. CDR1 is GTSNPN and CDR2 is SVGIG in the germline V gene (reference sequence). In nucleotides, the CDR3 is TGTGCCTGGAGGAAACTTCGAATGGGCTATGGCTACACCTTC. This codes for CAWRKLRMGYGYTF. Based on the CDR3 plus reference TRBV30 and TRBJ1-2, the full variable domain is SQTIHQWPATLVQPVGSPLSLECTVEGTSNPNLYWYRQAAGRGLQLLFYSVGIGQISSEVPQNLSASRPQDRQFILSSKKLLLSDSGFYLCAWRKLRMGYGYTFGSGTRLTVV.

Comments on this clonotype: A much larger clone lies a single base off, so this may be a read error. The chain links TRBV13 to TRBJ2-7; 9 nucleotides agree with TRBD1. Germline CDR1 PRHDT, CDR2 FYEKMQ (reference sequence). This CDR3 has 13 residues. V dropped 2 bases and J dropped 9; count of bases not matched to a gene: 5. In DNA form, the CDR3 reads TGTGCCAGCAGCTTAAACAGGGGGCGCGGGCAGTACTTC. Its translation is CASSLNRGRGQYF.

This clonotype was recorded at least ten times. The chain uses TRBV11-2 and TRBJ2-7; D uncertain. The CDR3 runs 12 residues. The V end lost 5 bases, the J end lost 2 bases, and 7 bases lay between the germline ends. Germline lookup yields CDR1 SGHAT and CDR2 FQNNGV. The CDR3 loop is CASSPHPYEQYF. The DNA of the CDR3 is TGTGCCAGCAGCCCCCACCCCTACGAGCAGTACTTC.

At least ten counts were recorded for this clonotype. V usage is TRBV7-9 and J usage is TRBJ2-3; possible D gene TRBD1, 5 bases. The CDR3 runs 12 residues. Trimming took 6 bases from V and 6 from J, leaving 10 bases between them. Per germline, CDR1 SEHNR and CDR2 FQNEAQ (reference sequence). The CDR3 sequence: CASREGADTQYF. CDR3 DNA sequence: TGTGCCAGCAGGGAAGGGGCTGATACGCAGTATTTT.

Many counts were recorded for this clonotype. This sequence joins TRBV12-3 or TRBV12-4 and TRBJ2-1; 13 nucleotides agree with TRBD2. The CDR3 has 15 residues. J gave up 5 bases and V 6 bases, and 4 bases lay outside the gene matches. The CDR3 spells CASRLGTSGNNEQFF. CDR3 DNA: TGTGCCAGCAGGTTGGGGACTAGCGGGAACAATGAGCAGTTCTTC.

This clonotype was seen only a few times. The V call is TRBV28, the J call TRBJ1-5; 10 nucleotides align to TRBD1. This CDR3 is 17 amino acids long. Germline V gene data show CDR1 as MDHEN and CDR2 as SYDVKM. With 2 bases clipped from V and 6 bases from J, the junction kept 10 bases outside the gene matches. The chain's CDR3 is CASSLGGGTGVGQPQHF. The CDR3 coding sequence is TGTGCCAGCAGTTTAGGGGGGGGGACAGGGGTAGGTCAGCCCCAGCATTTT.

This clonotype appeared many times. The V call is TRBV27, the J call TRBJ1-5; maybe TRBD1 (6 bases). The CDR3 consists of 14 residues. Trimming pared 4 bases from V and 6 bases from J, leaving 13 bases between. Per the germline V gene, CDR1 is MNHEY and CDR2 is SMNVEV (reference sequence). CDR3 DNA sequence: TGTGCCAGCAGTTCCAAACAGGGAGGTCAGCCCCAGCATTTT. Translating it yields CASSSKQGGQPQHF.

This clonotype was seen more than once but under ten times. The J gene is TRBJ1-3, the V gene TRBV28; D not certain. V lost 6 bases and J 4 bases, leaving 7 bases between the germline ends. The CDR3 is 12 amino acids. Germline CDR1 MDHEN, CDR2 SYDVKM. The CDR3 nucleotides read TGTGCCAGCAGGGAAATCGGAAACACCATATATTTT. Translating gives CASREIGNTIYF. Together with reference TRBV28 and TRBJ1-3, the CDR3 gives the full variable domain: DVKVTQSSRYLVKRTGEKVFLECVQDMDHENMFWYRQDPGLGLRLIYFSYDVKMKEKGDIPEGYSVSREKKERFSLILESASTNQTSMYLCASREIGNTIYFGEGSWLTVV.

The V and J genes are TRBV4-2 and TRBJ2-3, with D possibly matching TRBD2 (7 bases). The CDR3 loop spans 16 amino acids. Germline assignment: CDR1 LGHNA and CDR2 YNFKEQ. Trimming cost V 1 base and J 3 bases, with 14 bases left between them. CDR3 bases: TGTGCCAGCAGCCAAGTACCTCGGGGGGCAACAGATACGCAGTATTTT. Translation gives CASSQVPRGATDTQYF.

The table lists this clonotype with many counts. The chain has TRBV20-1 and TRBJ2-1, with D hard to call. This CDR3 contains 12 residues. V dropped 2 bases and J dropped 4 bases, with 6 bases sitting between them. Germline loops: CDR1 DFQATT, CDR2 SNEGSKA (reference sequence). The CDR3 bases are TGCAGTGCTAGATGGCAGTACAATGAGCAGTTCTTC. Its protein product is CSARWQYNEQFF.

A word on this clonotype: This may be a read error, as it is one base from a much larger clone. V usage is TRBV5-1 and J usage is TRBJ2-7, with 7 positions matching TRBD1. V lost 7 bases and J lost 3; bases outside the gene matches: 4. The CDR3 consists of 12 residues. CDR1 and CDR2 from the germline V gene are SGHRS and YFSETQ. The CDR3 loop is CASGDSLYEQYF. CDR3 DNA: TGCGCCAGCGGGGACAGCCTCTACGAGCAGTACTTC.

The sample holds many counts of this clonotype. The CDR3 here is CASSLRLEKNQPQHF. The CDR3 DNA sequence: TGTGCCAGCAGCTTAAGGTTGGAGAAAAATCAGCCCCAGCATTTT. The chain is built from TRBV7-6 and TRBJ1-5; D gene unclear. V lost 2 bases, J lost 4 bases, and 12 bases lay in between. The CDR3 has 15 residues. CDR1 and CDR2 from the germline V gene are SGHVS and FNYEAQ. The variable domain in full, completed from reference TRBV7-6 and TRBJ1-5, reads GAGVSQSPRYKVTKRGQDVALRCDPISGHVSLYWYRQALGQGPEFLTYFNYEAQQDKSGLPNDRFSAERPEGSISTLTIQRTEQRDSAMYRCASSLRLEKNQPQHFGDGTRLSIL.

This clonotype has a count of ten or more. The rearrangement joins TRBV5-1 to TRBJ1-1; D possibly corresponds to TRBD1 (6 bases). Trimming shortened V by 6 bases and J by 0 bases, and 24 bases separated the two germline ends. Germline V CDR1 and CDR2: SGHRS, YFSETQ. This CDR3 region has 18 residues. The CDR3 sequence is CASTSYEGVSGMNTEAFF. The CDR3 DNA reads TGCGCCAGCACCAGTTATGAGGGGGTGAGCGGCATGAACACTGAAGCTTTCTTT.

This clonotype has at least ten counts. DNA for the CDR3: TGCAGTGCACCGGGGGACAGGGCAGATACGCAGTATTTT. This translates into CSAPGDRADTQYF. The chain links TRBV20-1 to TRBJ2-3; 9 nucleotides match TRBD1. CDR3 length equals 13 residues. The germline V gene encodes CDR1 DFQATT and CDR2 SNEGSKA (reference sequence). Unmatched junction bases numbered 5, after V lost 6 bases and J lost 4 bases.

This chain uses TRBV15 with TRBJ1-2, with 9 bases identical to TRBD1. With V trimmed by 0 bases and J by 6 bases, 11 bases remained unmatched. This CDR3 has 17 residues. Germline-derived CDR1 and CDR2 are LNHNV and YYDKDF (reference sequence). CDR3 coding DNA: TGTGCCACCAGCAGAGATCGGCTTGGGACAGGGCTAAATGGCTACACCTTC. This translates into CATSRDRLGTGLNGYTF. The full variable domain, its missing parts supplied by reference TRBV15 and TRBJ1-2, is DAMVIQNPRYQVTQFGKPVTLSCSQTLNHNVMYWYQQKSSQAPKLLFHYYDKDFNNEADTPDNFQSRRPNTSFCFLDIRSPGLGDTAMYLCATSRDRLGTGLNGYTFGSGTRLTVV.

J is TRBJ2-3 and V is TRBV29-1; TRBD2 is a possible D gene (6 bases). The CDR3 spans 14 residues. Germline V gene sequence: CDR1 SQVTM, CDR2 ANQGSEA. V was shortened by 8 bases and J by 4 bases, with 19 bases between the two germline ends. CDR3 sequence (DNA): TGCAGCTCTTCGCTTCTAGCGCTTCCAGATACGCAGTATTTT. Translation gives CSSSLLALPDTQYF.

The V call is TRBV4-1, the J call TRBJ2-7; tentatively, D is TRBD2 (5 bases). This CDR3 region has 17 residues. V lost 1 base and J lost 4, with 20 bases in between. The germline V gene has CDR1 MGHRA and CDR2 YSYEKL. CDR3 nucleotides: TGCGCCAGCAGCCAAGTGCTATCTAGCCTAGGGAGTTACGAGCAGTACTTC. Its protein is CASSQVLSSLGSYEQYF.